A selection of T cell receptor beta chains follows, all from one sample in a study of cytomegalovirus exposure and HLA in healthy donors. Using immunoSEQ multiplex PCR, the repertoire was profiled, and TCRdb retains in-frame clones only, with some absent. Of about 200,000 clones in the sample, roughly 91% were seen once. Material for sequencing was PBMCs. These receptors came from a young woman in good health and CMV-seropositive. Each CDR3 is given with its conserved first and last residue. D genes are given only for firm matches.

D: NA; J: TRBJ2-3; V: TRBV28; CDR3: CASSPSWSTDTQYF; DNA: TGTGCCAGCAGTCCTAGTTGGAGCACAGATACGCAGTATTTT
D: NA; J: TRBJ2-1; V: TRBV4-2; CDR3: CASSQPQGARFF; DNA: TGTGCCAGCAGCCAACCCCAGGGCGCACGGTTCTTC
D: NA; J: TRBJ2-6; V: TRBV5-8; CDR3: CASSSPPVGAGANVLTF; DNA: TGTGCCAGCAGCTCCCCCCCAGTAGGGGCTGGGGCCAACGTCCTGACTTTC
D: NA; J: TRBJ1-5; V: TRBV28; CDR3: CASRTRRQISNQPQHF; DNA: TGTGCCAGCAGGACGAGAAGACAAATTAGCAATCAGCCCCAGCATTTT
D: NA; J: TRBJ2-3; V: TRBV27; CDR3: CASSLRGPDTQYF; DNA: TGTGCCAGCAGTTTAAGGGGCCCAGATACGCAGTATTTT
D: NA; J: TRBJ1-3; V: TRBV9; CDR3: CASSVSSGSGNTIYF; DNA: TGTGCCAGCAGCGTAAGTTCGGGCTCTGGAAACACCATATATTTT
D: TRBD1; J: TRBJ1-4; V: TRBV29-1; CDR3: CSVGQRYEKLFF; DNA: TGCAGCGTGGGACAGCGATATGAAAAACTGTTTTTT
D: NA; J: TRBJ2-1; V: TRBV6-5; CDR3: CASTQGGPYNEQFF; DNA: TGTGCCAGCACTCAGGGAGGCCCCTACAATGAGCAGTTCTTC
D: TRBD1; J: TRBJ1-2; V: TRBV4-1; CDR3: CASSQGDRLYGYTF; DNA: TGCGCCAGCAGCCAAGGGGACAGACTGTATGGCTACACCTTC
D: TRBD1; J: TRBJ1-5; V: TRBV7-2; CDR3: CASSLNTGGPNYNQPQHF; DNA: TGTGCCAGCAGCCTAAACACAGGGGGCCCAAACTACAATCAGCCCCAGCATTTT
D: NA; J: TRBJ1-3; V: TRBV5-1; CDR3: CASSSTGTTSSNTIYF; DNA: TGCGCCAGCAGCTCGACCGGGACAACAAGTTCAAACACCATATATTTT
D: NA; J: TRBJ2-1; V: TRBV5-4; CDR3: CASSFLARGDEQFF; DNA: TGTGCCAGCAGCTTCCTAGCAAGAGGCGATGAGCAGTTCTTC
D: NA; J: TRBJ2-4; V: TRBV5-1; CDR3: CASSVWWGDRSAKNIQYF; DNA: TGCGCCAGCAGCGTCTGGTGGGGGGATAGGTCGGCCAAAAACATTCAGTACTTC
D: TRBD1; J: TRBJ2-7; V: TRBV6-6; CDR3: CASTSGQGNEQYF; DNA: TGTGCCAGCACTTCGGGACAGGGGAACGAGCAGTACTTC
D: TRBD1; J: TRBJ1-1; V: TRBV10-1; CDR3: CASSDADRGYLGAFF; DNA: TGCGCCAGCAGTGACGCAGACAGGGGCTATCTTGGAGCTTTCTTT
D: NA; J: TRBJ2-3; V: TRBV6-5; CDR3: CASSFPGDTQYF; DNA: TGTGCCAGCAGTTTCCCAGGAGATACGCAGTATTTT
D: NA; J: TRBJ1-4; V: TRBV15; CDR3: CATSRARDSNEKLFF; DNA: TGTGCCACCAGCAGAGCACGGGATTCCAATGAAAAACTGTTTTTT
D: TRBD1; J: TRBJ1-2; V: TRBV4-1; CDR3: CASSQPGQGNYGYTF; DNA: TGCGCCAGCAGCCAGCCGGGACAGGGGAACTATGGCTACACCTTC
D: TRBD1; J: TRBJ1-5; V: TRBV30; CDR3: CAWSVGGQEPQHF; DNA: TGTGCCTGGAGTGTAGGGGGCCAGGAGCCCCAGCATTTT
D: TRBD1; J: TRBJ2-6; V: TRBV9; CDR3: CASSATGAGANVLTF; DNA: TGTGCCAGCAGCGCAACAGGGGCTGGGGCCAACGTCCTGACTTTC
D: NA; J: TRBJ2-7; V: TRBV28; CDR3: CASSLIRGEAYEQYF; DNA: TGTGCCAGCAGTTTAATTCGCGGGGAAGCCTACGAGCAGTACTTC
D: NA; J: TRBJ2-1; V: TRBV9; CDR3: CASSPYDPEDEQFF; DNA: TGTGCCAGCAGCCCATACGACCCGGAGGATGAGCAGTTCTTC